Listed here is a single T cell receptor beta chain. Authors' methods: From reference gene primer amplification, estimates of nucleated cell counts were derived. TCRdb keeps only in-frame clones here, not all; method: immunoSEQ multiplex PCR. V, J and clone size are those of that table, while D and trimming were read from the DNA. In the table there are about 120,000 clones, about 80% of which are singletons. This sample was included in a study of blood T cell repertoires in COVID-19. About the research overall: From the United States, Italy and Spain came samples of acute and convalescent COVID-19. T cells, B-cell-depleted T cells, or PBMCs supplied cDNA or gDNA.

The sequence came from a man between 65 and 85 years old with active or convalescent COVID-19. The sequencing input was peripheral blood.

CDR3 sequence: CASSPGTTDTQYF. DNA of the CDR3: TGTGCCAGCAGCCCCGGGACTACAGATACGCAGTATTTT. The rearrangement joins TRBV5-4 to TRBJ2-3; D possibly corresponds to TRBD2 (6 bases). Trimming cost V 4 bases and J 3 bases, with 9 bases left between them. The CDR3 loop spans 13 amino acids. Germline lookup yields CDR1 SGHNT and CDR2 YYREEE (reference sequence).